The 27 T cell receptor beta chains below were found in one sample sequenced in a study of beta chain features in type 1 diabetes. Antigens of these TCRs are unknown. Whole-study results and caveats: Type 1 diabetes patients had TCRB CDR3s that were shorter (moderately but significantly so) in all four CD4+ subsets.

Every bit of the isolated RNA underwent reverse transcription, so sequencing read expressed TCRB transcripts. Clones were sequenced by immunoSEQ multiplex PCR, and TCRdb holds only the in-frame ones, with some missing. The data show 150,000 to 200,000 clones, with approximately 8% seen just once and approximately 0.85% held by the top ten. Input material: central memory CD4+ T cells from blood. The source is a woman in her thirties or forties with type 1 diabetes.

The genes are TRBV5-1 and TRBJ1-2; tentative D call: TRBD1 (6 bases). V was cut by 3 bases and J by 2 bases, with 14 bases left in between. The CDR3 is 15 amino acids. Per germline, CDR1 SGHRS and CDR2 YFSETQ. The CDR3 DNA reads TGCGCCAGCAGCTCCAGCGGGACAAGAAACTATGGCTACACCTTC. This codes for CASSSSGTRNYGYTF.

This clone was seen at least ten times. This chain uses TRBV23-1 with TRBJ1-2; tentatively, D is TRBD1 (5 bases). Being an ORF, TRBV23-1 has a function that is uncertain. Trimming removed 0 bases at V and 4 bases at J, with 21 bases between. The CDR3 consists of 18 residues. This chain's CDR3 is CASSQSYSVRAPLYGYTF. In DNA form, the CDR3 reads TGCGCCAGCAGTCAATCGTATAGTGTCAGGGCCCCCCTCTATGGCTACACCTTC.

The chain has TRBV4-3 and TRBJ2-1; D call uncertain. V gave up 4 bases and J gave up 2 bases, with 18 bases separating them. CDR3 length equals 17 residues. The germline V gene encodes CDR1 LGHNA and CDR2 YSLEER. CDR3 residues: CASSPGTEFLTYNEQFF. Here the CDR3 DNA reads TGCGCCAGCAGCCCAGGCACAGAGTTCCTAACCTACAATGAGCAGTTCTTC.

This clone turned up a few times. The same CDR3 also results from other DNA sequences found in this sample. The chain combines TRBV5-1 with TRBJ2-1; weak D call: TRBD1 (6 bases). The V gene lost 4 bases and the J gene lost 4 bases, with 9 bases spanning the gap. Germline V gives CDR1 SGHRS, CDR2 YFSETQ. The CDR3 loop spans 13 amino acids. CDR3 DNA sequence: TGCGCCAGCAGCCTAGGACAGTACAATGAGCAGTTCTTC. Translation gives CASSLGQYNEQFF.

V gene TRBV9 combines with J gene TRBJ2-5; 8 bases are a match to TRBD2. The CDR3 contains 16 residues. Unmatched junction bases numbered 15, after V lost 6 bases and J lost 5 bases. Germline V lookup: CDR1 SGDLS, CDR2 YYNGEE. CDR3 in DNA: TGTGCCAGCACCAAAGGAGAGCGGGGGCGAGGGGAGACCCAGTACTTC. It translates to CASTKGERGRGETQYF.

The chain joins TRBV4-1 to TRBJ2-5; 13 positions agree with TRBD2. The J call is in doubt because the DNA end fits TRBJ2-7 better. Germline CDR1 and CDR2: MGHRA and YSYEKL. This CDR3 comprises 14 residues. Here the CDR3 DNA reads TGCGCCAGCAGCCGACTAGCGGGAGGAAGCGAGCAGTACTTC. Protein product: CASSRLAGGSEQYF.

The V gene is TRBV23-1, the J gene TRBJ2-6; TRBD1 matches at 12 bases. TRBV23-1 is an ORF; its function is uncertain. The CDR3 spans 16 residues. The trim removed 7 bases at V and 2 bases at J, leaving 3 bases unmatched. The CDR3 DNA reads TGCGCCAGCAACCGGGACAGGGGGCCTGGGGCCAACGTCCTGACTTTC. Its translation is CASNRDRGPGANVLTF.

This clone was picked up a small number of times. This sequence joins TRBV20-1 and TRBJ1-2; no clear D. The germline gives CDR1 DFQATT, CDR2 SNEGSKA (reference sequence). The length of the CDR3 is 11 residues. The V and J ends lost 7 bases and 4 bases respectively, with 10 bases between them. The CDR3 is CSGLGGYGYTF. CDR3 bases: TGCAGTGGTCTGGGAGGCTATGGCTACACCTTC.

The chain uses TRBV29-1 and TRBJ2-3, with D perhaps TRBD2 (6 bases). Germline V gene lookup returns CDR1 SQVTM and CDR2 ANQGSEA. V gave up 7 bases and J gave up 5 bases, with 22 bases separating them. The CDR3 is 15 residues long. The CDR3 sequence is CSAIPGLRTQDTQYF. The CDR3 DNA follows: TGCAGCGCTATTCCGGGACTCCGTACTCAAGATACGCAGTATTTT.

V usage is TRBV7-2 and J usage is TRBJ1-1, with D possibly being TRBD1 (5 bases). The CDR3 covers 17 residues. In germline, CDR1 is SGHTA, CDR2 FQGNSA. Trimming pared 1 base from V and 0 bases from J, leaving 15 bases between. The CDR3 nucleotides are TGTGCCAGCAGCTTAGGGGGCCCACGGCACCTGAACACTGAAGCTTTCTTT. This encodes CASSLGGPRHLNTEAFF. Supplemented by reference TRBV7-2 and TRBJ1-1, the full variable domain reads GAGVSQSPSNKVTEKGKDVELRCDPISGHTALYWYRQSLGQGLEFLIYFQGNSAPDKSGLPSDRFSAERTGGSVSTLTIQRTQQEDSAVYLCASSLGGPRHLNTEAFFGQGTRLTVV.

The chain has TRBV28 and TRBJ2-7, with D tentatively TRBD1 (6 bases). Germline V gene data show CDR1 as MDHEN and CDR2 as SYDVKM. The ends were cut back, 4 bases at V and 3 bases at J, with 10 bases in the middle. CDR3 size: 13 residues. CDR3 nucleotide sequence: TGTGCCAGCAGTTGGACAGCCTACTACGAGCAGTACTTC. Amino acid sequence: CASSWTAYYEQYF.

The chain carries TRBV19 and TRBJ2-7, with D possibly being TRBD1 (7 bases). Germline CDR1 and CDR2: LNHDA and SQIVND (reference sequence). Trimming cost V 4 bases and J 4 bases, with 11 bases left between them. The CDR3 is 13 amino acids. CDR3 coding DNA: TGTGCCAGTAGTAGGAGGGACAGTTACGAGCAGTACTTC. Translation: CASSRRDSYEQYF.

The rearrangement uses TRBV9 and TRBJ1-4; D call uncertain. Trimming pared 0 bases from V and 5 bases from J, leaving 11 bases between. The CDR3 is 15 amino acids. Germline values: CDR1 SGDLS, CDR2 YYNGEE. CDR3 sequence (DNA): TGTGCCAGCAGCGTAGGTTTCAGAAAAAATGAAAAACTGTTTTTT. Translating it yields CASSVGFRKNEKLFF.

The V gene is TRBV10-3, the J gene TRBJ2-1, with 13 nucleotides matching TRBD2. The V segment lost 6 bases and the J segment 5 bases; nucleotides outside the gene matches: 7. CDR3 length: 16 amino acids. Germline lookup yields CDR1 ENHRY and CDR2 SYGVKD. The CDR3 is CAISKTSGRENNEQFF. In nucleotides, the CDR3 is TGTGCCATCAGCAAAACTAGCGGGAGGGAGAACAATGAGCAGTTCTTC.

CDR3 region: CASSPGQSSYNEQFF. CDR3 nucleotide sequence: TGTGCCAGCAGCCCGGGACAGAGCTCCTACAATGAGCAGTTCTTC. This chain joins TRBV6-4 and TRBJ2-1; 7 bases fit TRBD1. The CDR3 covers 15 residues. J lost 0 bases, V lost 6 bases, and 5 bases had no gene match. Germline V gene data show CDR1 as MRHNA and CDR2 as SNTAGT.

The sample holds a few counts of this clone. The rearrangement links TRBV7-9 to TRBJ1-1; TRBD1 is a possible D gene (5 bases). V shed 3 bases and J shed 2 bases, with 13 bases lying between them. Germline assignment: CDR1 SEHNR and CDR2 FQNEAQ (reference sequence). CDR3 length: 15 residues. The CDR3 DNA is TGTGCCAGCAGCTTGGGGGGTTCTTACAACACTGAAGCTTTCTTT. Translating gives CASSLGGSYNTEAFF.

This clone came up a few times. This chain joins TRBV9 and TRBJ2-3, with 12 bases lining up with TRBD2. CDR1 SGDLS and CDR2 YYNGEE come from the germline V gene. V lost 2 bases, J lost 4 bases, and 5 bases stayed unmatched. The CDR3 length is 16 residues. The CDR3 reads CASSVRLAGVSDTQYF. The DNA for the CDR3 is TGTGCCAGCAGCGTGCGACTAGCGGGAGTATCAGATACGCAGTATTTT.

This clone turned up a few times. A junction boundary mismatches the germline segment, possibly from a read error. The chain combines TRBV6-6 with TRBJ1-1; 7 nucleotides align to TRBD1. The CDR3 is 11 residues long. CDR1 MNHNY and CDR2 SVGAGI come from the germline V gene (reference sequence). CDR3 sequence reads: CASSSGDSTIF. DNA for the CDR3: TGTGCCAGCAGTTCGGGGGACAGTACAATCTTT.

The chain joins TRBV11-2 to TRBJ2-2, with 14 bases aligning to TRBD2. The CDR3 is 16 residues long. V trimming: 5 bases; J trimming: 4 bases; junction bases outside the gene matches: 3. Germline V CDR1 and CDR2: SGHAT, FQNNGV. The CDR3 spells CASSRGLAGGTGELFF. As DNA, the CDR3 is TGTGCCAGCAGCCGCGGACTAGCGGGGGGCACCGGGGAGCTGTTTTTT.

The chain links TRBV7-6 to TRBJ2-5; 7 nucleotides line up with TRBD1. J lost 5 bases, V lost 1 base, and 1 base had no gene match. CDR1 and CDR2 (germline): SGHVS, FNYEAQ. CDR3 length: 13 amino acids. CDR3 nucleotide sequence: TGTGCCAGCAGCTTAGGGACAGGCGAGACCCAGTACTTC. Translation gives CASSLGTGETQYF.

This chain joins TRBV15 and TRBJ1-3; D is uncertain. From germline, CDR1 is LNHNV and CDR2 YYDKDF (reference sequence). The CDR3 runs 16 residues. Deletions cut 1 base from V and 4 bases from J, with 14 bases between. This chain's CDR3 is CATSRAGGGRGNTIYF. The CDR3, as DNA: TGTGCCACCAGCAGAGCTGGAGGCGGGCGCGGAAACACCATATATTTT.

This clone has just one count. The rearrangement uses TRBV9 and TRBJ1-3; tentative D call: TRBD1 (5 bases). Trimming took off 2 bases at V and 4 bases at J, with 13 bases between the two ends. This CDR3 region has 15 residues. Germline V lookup: CDR1 SGDLS, CDR2 YYNGEE. The CDR3, as DNA: TGTGCCAGCAGCGTGGGAGGGGCGCAGGGAAACACCATATATTTT. This gives the protein CASSVGGAQGNTIYF.

This clone appeared a few times. The genes are TRBV7-9 and TRBJ2-1; 9 nucleotides line up with TRBD2. The junction had 7 bases not matched to a gene; V was cut back by 6 bases and J by 7 bases. Germline assignment: CDR1 SEHNR and CDR2 FQNEAQ (reference sequence). CDR3 length: 14 amino acids. CDR3: CASSQGTSNNEQFF. CDR3 bases: TGTGCCAGCAGTCAAGGGACTAGCAATAATGAGCAGTTCTTC.

The chain uses TRBV7-6 and TRBJ2-7, with a possible D match to TRBD1 (5 bases). Germline CDR1 SGHVS, CDR2 FNYEAQ. V lost 0 bases and J lost 0, with 12 bases in between. This CDR3 spans 16 amino acids. This chain's CDR3 is CASSLAWGRVSYEQYF. CDR3 nucleotides: TGTGCCAGCAGCTTAGCATGGGGCCGGGTCTCCTACGAGCAGTACTTC. Drawing the rest from reference TRBV7-6 and TRBJ2-7, the complete variable domain is GAGVSQSPRYKVTKRGQDVALRCDPISGHVSLYWYRQALGQGPEFLTYFNYEAQQDKSGLPNDRFSAERPEGSISTLTIQRTEQRDSAMYRCASSLAWGRVSYEQYFGPGTRLTVT.

Remarks on this clone: Other DNA variants within this sample encode the same CDR3. The rearrangement joins TRBV18 to TRBJ2-3, with D unresolved. Germline CDR1 and CDR2: KGHSH and LQKENI. This CDR3 spans 12 amino acids. The ends were cut back, 2 bases at V and 3 bases at J, with 3 bases in the middle. DNA of the CDR3: TGTGCCAGCTCACCATCGACAGATACGCAGTATTTT. It translates to CASSPSTDTQYF.

The CDR3 spells CASSQQVQSEAFF. The CDR3 DNA reads TGTGCCAGCAGCCAACAGGTACAGAGTGAAGCTTTCTTT. The genes are TRBV14 and TRBJ1-1, with D unclear. The CDR3 contains 13 residues. Per germline, CDR1 SGHDN and CDR2 FVKESK. Trimming shortened V by 2 bases and J by 7 bases, and 11 bases separated the two germline ends.

This clone was observed at least ten times. This sequence joins TRBV28 and TRBJ1-4; possibly TRBD1 for D (6 bases). The CDR3 runs 13 residues. Trimming took 1 base from V and 8 from J, leaving 8 bases between them. The germline V gene has CDR1 MDHEN and CDR2 SYDVKM. This chain's CDR3 is CASSLFGQEKLFF. Written as DNA, the CDR3 is TGTGCCAGCAGTTTATTCGGACAGGAAAAACTGTTTTTT.